Listed below are T cell receptor beta chains from one sample, sequenced in a study of CD8+ T cells in alopecia areata. Libraries were prepared by immunoSEQ multiplex PCR; TCRdb keeps only in-frame clonotypes and omits some of them. Here the sample spans approximately 210,000 clones, over 60% being singletons. Sequencing was performed on CD4+ T cells sorted from blood, taken at week 4, from a patient treated with tofacitinib. These receptors all come from a human donor with alopecia areata. Both conserved end residues are part of each CDR3. The order of the fields is V gene, clone size, CDR3 protein. Rows give clone size only sometimes, using once, few, many, or a class for an expanded clone.

>TRBV10-3|.
CAAGGGAETQYF
>TRBV5-1|.
CASKRGLVSQNEQFF
>TRBV18|once
CASSPRSGRNNYGYTF
>TRBV7-9|.
CASSLDWATFNYGYTF
>TRBV7-9|few
CASSPEARVAFF
>TRBV29-1|few
CSAVTGGANTEAFF
>TRBV7-7|few
CADAVLAANTGELFF
>TRBV5-4|.
CASSLGSYSYEQYF
>TRBV7-2|.
CASSSPGAQEYNEQFF
>TRBV4-2|few
CASSQGSRYGYTF
>TRBV29-1|.
CSATTNRDPYNEQFF
>TRBV9|.
CASSVEGNTEAFF
>TRBV11-2|.
CASSLLAGTEQFF
>TRBV4-1|.
CASSRWGDTEAFF
>TRBV10-3|.
CASSGTVGYEQYF
>TRBV2|.
CASSTYYNEQFF
>TRBV5-4|.
CASSLGQSGGPLRTEAFF
>TRBV19|.
CASSRGPRSEKLFF
>TRBV6-5|few
CASSYISEGTEAFF
>TRBV29-1|.
CSVELYEKLVF
>TRBV6-1|once
CASVATETGYEQYF
>TRBV4-2|.
CASSQEGRDYGYTF